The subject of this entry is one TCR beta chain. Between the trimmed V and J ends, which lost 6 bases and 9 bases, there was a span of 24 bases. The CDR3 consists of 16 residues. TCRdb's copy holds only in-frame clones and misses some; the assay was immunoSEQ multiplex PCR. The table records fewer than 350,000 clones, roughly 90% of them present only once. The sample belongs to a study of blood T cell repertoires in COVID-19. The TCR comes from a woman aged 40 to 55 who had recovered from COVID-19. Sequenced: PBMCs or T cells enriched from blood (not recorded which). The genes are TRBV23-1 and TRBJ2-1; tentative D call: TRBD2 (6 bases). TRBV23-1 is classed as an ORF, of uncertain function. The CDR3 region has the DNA TGCGCCAGCAGACTCCGGGACTTAGTTCGTTCCGGTGAGCAGTTCTTC. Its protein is CASRLRDLVRSGEQFF.